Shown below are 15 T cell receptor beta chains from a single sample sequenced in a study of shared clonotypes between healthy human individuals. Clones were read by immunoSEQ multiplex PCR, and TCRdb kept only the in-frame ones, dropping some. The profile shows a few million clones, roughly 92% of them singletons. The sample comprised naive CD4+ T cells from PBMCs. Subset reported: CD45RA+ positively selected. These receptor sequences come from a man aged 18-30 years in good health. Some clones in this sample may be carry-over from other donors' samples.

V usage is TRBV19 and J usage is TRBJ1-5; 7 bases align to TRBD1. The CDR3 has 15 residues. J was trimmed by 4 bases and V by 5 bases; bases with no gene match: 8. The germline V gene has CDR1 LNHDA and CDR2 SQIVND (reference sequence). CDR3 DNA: TGTGCCAGTAGTGGTACAGGGGCCCCTAATCAGCCCCAGCATTTT. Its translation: CASSGTGAPNQPQHF.

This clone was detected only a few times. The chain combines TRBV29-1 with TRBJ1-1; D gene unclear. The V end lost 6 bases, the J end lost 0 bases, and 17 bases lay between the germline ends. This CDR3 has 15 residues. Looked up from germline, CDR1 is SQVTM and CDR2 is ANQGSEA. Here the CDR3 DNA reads TGCAGCGTGACCGGACCTTACGGCGTGAACACTGAAGCTTTCTTT. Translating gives CSVTGPYGVNTEAFF.

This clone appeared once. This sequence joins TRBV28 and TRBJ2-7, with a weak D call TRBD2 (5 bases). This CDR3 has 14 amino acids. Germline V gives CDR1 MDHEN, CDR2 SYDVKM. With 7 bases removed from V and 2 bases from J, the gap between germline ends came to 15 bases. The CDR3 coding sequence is TGTGCCAGCAACCTCGGCGGGCCTACCTACGAGCAGTACTTC. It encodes CASNLGGPTYEQYF.

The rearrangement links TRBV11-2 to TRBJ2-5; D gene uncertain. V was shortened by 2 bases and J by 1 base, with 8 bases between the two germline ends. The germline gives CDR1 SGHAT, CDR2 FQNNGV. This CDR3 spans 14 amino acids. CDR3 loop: CASSLRHSQETQYF. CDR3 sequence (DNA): TGTGCCAGCAGCTTAAGGCACTCCCAAGAGACCCAGTACTTC.

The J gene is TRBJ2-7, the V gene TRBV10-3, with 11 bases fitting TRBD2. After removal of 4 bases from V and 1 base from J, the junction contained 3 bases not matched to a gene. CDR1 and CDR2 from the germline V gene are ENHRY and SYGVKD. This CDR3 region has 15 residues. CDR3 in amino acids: CAISGRLAGSYEQYF. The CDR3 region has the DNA TGTGCCATCAGTGGTAGACTAGCGGGGTCCTACGAGCAGTACTTC.

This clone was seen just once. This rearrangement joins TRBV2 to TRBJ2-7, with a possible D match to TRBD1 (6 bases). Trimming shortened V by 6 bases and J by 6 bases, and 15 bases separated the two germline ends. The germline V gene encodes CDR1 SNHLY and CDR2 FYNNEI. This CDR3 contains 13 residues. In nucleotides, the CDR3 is TGTGCCAGCAGCCAGCAGGACAGCTTCGAGCAGTACTTC. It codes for CASSQQDSFEQYF.

This CDR3 is CASSHQDRAGEAFF. CDR3 coding DNA: TGCGCCAGCAGCCACCAAGACAGGGCGGGTGAAGCTTTCTTT. This chain connects TRBV4-1 to TRBJ1-1; 7 nucleotides align to TRBD1. This CDR3 is built from 14 residues. Germline loops: CDR1 MGHRA, CDR2 YSYEKL. After removal of 3 bases from V and 7 bases from J, the junction contained 8 bases not matched to a gene.

CDR3 DNA: TGTGCCAGCAGCTTAAGTCTCGCGGGCCAAGAGACCCAGTACTTC. Protein product: CASSLSLAGQETQYF. The genes are TRBV7-9 and TRBJ2-5, with D maybe TRBD2 (5 bases). The germline V gene has CDR1 SEHNR and CDR2 FQNEAQ (reference sequence). The V end lost 2 bases, the J end lost 1 base, and 11 bases lay between the germline ends. The CDR3 covers 15 residues.

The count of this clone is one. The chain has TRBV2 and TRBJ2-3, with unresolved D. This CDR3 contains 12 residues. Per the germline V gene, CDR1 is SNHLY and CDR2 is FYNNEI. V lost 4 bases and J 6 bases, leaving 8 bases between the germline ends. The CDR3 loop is CASSARSDTQYF. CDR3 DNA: TGTGCCAGCAGTGCAAGGTCCGATACGCAGTATTTT. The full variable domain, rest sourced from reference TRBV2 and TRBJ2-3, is EPEVTQTPSHQVTQMGQEVILRCVPISNHLYFYWYRQILGQKVEFLVSFYNNEISEKSEIFDDQFSVERPDGSNFTLKIRSTKLEDSAMYFCASSARSDTQYFGPGTRLTVL.

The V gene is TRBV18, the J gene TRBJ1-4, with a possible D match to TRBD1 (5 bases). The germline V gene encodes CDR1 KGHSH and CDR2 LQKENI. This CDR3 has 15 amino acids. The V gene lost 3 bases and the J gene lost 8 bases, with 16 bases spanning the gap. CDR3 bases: TGTGCCAGCTCACCGTCCGGGGGGACCGGGGAAAAACTGTTTTTT. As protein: CASSPSGGTGEKLFF.

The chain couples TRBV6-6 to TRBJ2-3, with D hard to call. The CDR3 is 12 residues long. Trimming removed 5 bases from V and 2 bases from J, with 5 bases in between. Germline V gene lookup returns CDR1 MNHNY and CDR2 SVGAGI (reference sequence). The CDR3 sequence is CASSPFTDTQYF. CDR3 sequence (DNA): TGTGCCAGCAGTCCCTTCACAGATACGCAGTATTTT.

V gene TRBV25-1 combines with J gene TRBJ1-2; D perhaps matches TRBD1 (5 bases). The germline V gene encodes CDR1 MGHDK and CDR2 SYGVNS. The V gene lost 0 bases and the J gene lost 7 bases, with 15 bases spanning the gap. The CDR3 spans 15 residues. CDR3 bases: TGTGCCAGCAGTGAATATGGGGTCGGGGCTGCTGGCTACACCTTC. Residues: CASSEYGVGAAGYTF.

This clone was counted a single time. The CDR3 here is CASNGDENEQFF. The CDR3 bases are TGTGCCAGCAACGGGGACGAGAATGAGCAGTTCTTC. The chain employs TRBV6-5 and TRBJ2-1; either TRBD1 or TRBD2 may fit D (5 bases each). With 7 bases removed from V and 7 bases from J, the gap between germline ends came to 11 bases. There are 12 residues in the CDR3. CDR1 and CDR2 (germline): MNHEY, SVGAGI.

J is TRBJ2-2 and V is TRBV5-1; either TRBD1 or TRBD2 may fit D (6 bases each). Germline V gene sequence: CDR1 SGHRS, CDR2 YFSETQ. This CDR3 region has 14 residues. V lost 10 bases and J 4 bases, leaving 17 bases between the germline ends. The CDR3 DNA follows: TGCGCCCGGGGTCGGGGGCCTGGCACCGGGGAGCTGTTTTTT. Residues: CARGRGPGTGELFF.

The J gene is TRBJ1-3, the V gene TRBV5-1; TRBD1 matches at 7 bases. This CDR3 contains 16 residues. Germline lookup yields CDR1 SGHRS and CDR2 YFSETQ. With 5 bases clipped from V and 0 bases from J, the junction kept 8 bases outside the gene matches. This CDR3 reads CASSYWDSHSGNTIYF. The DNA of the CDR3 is TGCGCCAGCAGTTATTGGGACAGCCACTCTGGAAACACCATATATTTT.